This T cell receptor beta chain was identified during a study of tumor-infiltrating lymphocytes in localized non-small cell lung cancer. Method: immunoSEQ multiplex PCR; TCRdb's copy keeps in-frame clones and lacks some. The data contain fewer than 25,000 clones, approximately 80% of them singletons. Trimming took off 7 bases at V and 9 bases at J, with 12 bases between the two ends. Germline V gives CDR1 SGHTA, CDR2 FQGNSA. The length of the CDR3 is 11 residues. As concerns this clone: What it binds is not known.

Whole-study results and caveats: T-cell fraction did not differ between immunotypes IM1 and IM2. TCR sequencing covered a subset of patients with enough tissue.

The sequence was obtained from a human donor with non-small cell lung cancer. The sample taken for sequencing was lung tumor tissue. The chain combines TRBV7-2 with TRBJ1-2; D ambiguous. The CDR3 DNA follows: TGTGCCAGCACCCCTCAGTCAAGCTACACCTTC. The encoded protein is CASTPQSSYTF.